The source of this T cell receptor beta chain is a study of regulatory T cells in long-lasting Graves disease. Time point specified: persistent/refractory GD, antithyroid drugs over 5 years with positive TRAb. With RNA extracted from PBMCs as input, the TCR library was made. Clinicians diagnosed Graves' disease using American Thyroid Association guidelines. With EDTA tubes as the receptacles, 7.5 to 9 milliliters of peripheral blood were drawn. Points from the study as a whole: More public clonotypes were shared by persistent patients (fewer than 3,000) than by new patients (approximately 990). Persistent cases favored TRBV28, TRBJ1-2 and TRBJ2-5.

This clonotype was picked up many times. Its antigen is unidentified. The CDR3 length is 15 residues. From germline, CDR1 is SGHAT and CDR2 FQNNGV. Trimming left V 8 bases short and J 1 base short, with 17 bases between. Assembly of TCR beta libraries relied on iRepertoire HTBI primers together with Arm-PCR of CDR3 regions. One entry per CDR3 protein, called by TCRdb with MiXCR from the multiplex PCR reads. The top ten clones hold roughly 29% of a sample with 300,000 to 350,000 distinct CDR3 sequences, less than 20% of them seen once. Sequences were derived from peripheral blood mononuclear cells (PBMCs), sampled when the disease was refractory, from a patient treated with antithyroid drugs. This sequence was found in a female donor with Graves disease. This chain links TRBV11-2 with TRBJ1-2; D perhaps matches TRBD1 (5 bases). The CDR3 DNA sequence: TGTGCCAGCTCCGGGACTCGGGGTCGTAACTATGGCTACACCTTC. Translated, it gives CASSGTRGRNYGYTF.